This is a list of T cell receptor beta chains from one sample in a study of graft-versus-host responses after intestinal transplantation. Some clones are missing from TCRdb's copy, which holds only in-frame ones; the method was immunoSEQ multiplex PCR. The repertoire consists of 90,000 to 100,000 clones, with 91% occurring once and the leading ten covering over 0.4%. These TCRs' antigens remain unknown. Source: unstimulated CD8+ T cells sorted from spleen or lymph node cells, taken before intestinal transplant. Receptors originate from a human donor who received an intestinal transplant. Both conserved end residues are part of each CDR3. D genes are given only for firm matches. Clone size, where shown, is once, few, many, or a class for clones that have expanded.

>TRBJ2-3|.|TRBV4-1|.
CASSPLREDTQYF
TGCGCCAGCAGCCCTCTCCGGGAGGATACGCAGTATTTT
>TRBJ2-1|.|TRBV15|TRBD2
CATSGATSGSNAEQFF
TGTGCCACCAGCGGTGCTACTAGCGGGAGTAATGCCGAGCAGTTCTTC
>TRBJ1-2|.|TRBV19|.
CATSITRGALNYGYTF
TGTGCCACCAGCATCACCCGGGGGGCGCTTAACTATGGCTACACCTTC
>TRBJ1-1|.|TRBV19|.
CASSVWATSTEAFF
TGTGCCAGTAGTGTGTGGGCCACGTCGACTGAAGCTTTCTTT
>TRBJ2-1|.|TRBV7-8|TRBD1
CASSPDRGRGYNEQFF
TGTGCCAGCAGCCCAGACAGGGGTCGGGGTTACAATGAGCAGTTCTTC
>TRBJ2-7|.|TRBV2|TRBD1
CARGGQGSPEQYF
TGTGCCAGAGGGGGACAGGGAAGTCCCGAGCAGTACTTC
>TRBJ1-1|.|TRBV19|.
CASRDWNTEAFF
TGTGCCAGTAGGGACTGGAACACTGAAGCTTTCTTT
>TRBJ2-7|.|TRBV6-1|TRBD1
CASSAYRGSYEQYF
TGTGCCAGCAGTGCATACAGGGGATCCTACGAGCAGTACTTC
>TRBJ1-4|.|TRBV4-1|.
CASSQDTGGRNEKLFF
TGCGCCAGCAGCCAAGATACCGGGGGGCGGAATGAAAAACTGTTTTTT
>TRBJ2-2|.|TRBV30|.
CAWSYGLRGGELFF
TGTGCCTGGAGCTATGGACTCCGAGGGGGGGAGCTGTTTTTT
>TRBJ2-1|.|TRBV28|.
CASRGWTTVNEQFF
TGTGCCAGCAGAGGATGGACTACGGTCAATGAGCAGTTCTTC
>TRBJ2-7|.|TRBV5-4|TRBD1
CASSPGTGPYEQYF
TGTGCCAGCAGTCCCGGGACAGGGCCCTACGAGCAGTACTTC
>TRBJ2-1|.|TRBV13|TRBD2
CASSLGLAGGYNEQFF
TGTGCCAGCAGCTTAGGGTTAGCGGGAGGGTACAATGAGCAGTTCTTC
>TRBJ2-7|.|TRBV28|.
CASSPGQGYEQYF
TGTGCCAGCTCTCCCGGGCAGGGCTACGAGCAGTACTTC
>TRBJ2-7|.|TRBV7-8|.
CASSSGHQGKTRISYEQYF
TGTGCCAGCAGCTCGGGTCATCAGGGTAAGACAAGGATCTCCTACGAGCAGTACTTC
>TRBJ2-3|.|TRBV30|.
CAWSVAGMTDTQYF
TGTGCCTGGAGTGTAGCAGGGATGACAGATACGCAGTATTTT
>TRBJ2-7|.|TRBV7-9|.
CASSSGDAYEQYF
TGTGCCAGCAGCTCGGGGGATGCCTACGAGCAGTACTTC
>TRBJ2-1|.|TRBV5-1|.
CASSRTQGFDEQFF
TGCGCCAGCAGCAGGACACAGGGCTTCGATGAGCAGTTCTTC
>TRBJ2-5|.|TRBV29-1|TRBD1
CSVVRYRDRVETQYF
TGCAGCGTTGTTCGATACCGGGACAGGGTAGAGACCCAGTACTTC
>TRBJ2-7|.|TRBV11-1|TRBD2
CASSWLLAGPYEQYF
TGTGCCAGCAGCTGGCTACTAGCGGGCCCCTACGAGCAGTACTTC
>TRBJ2-1|.|TRBV5-1|TRBD2
CASSWAGGENEQFF
TGCGCCAGCAGCTGGGCGGGAGGGGAGAATGAGCAGTTCTTC
>TRBJ2-2|.|TRBV9|.
CASSSGTLNTGELFF
TGTGCCAGCAGCTCCGGGACACTTAACACCGGGGAGCTGTTTTTT
>TRBJ2-3|.|TRBV9|.
CASSVEPSSATDTQYF
TGTGCCAGCAGCGTAGAGCCGTCTAGCGCCACAGATACGCAGTATTTT
>TRBJ1-1|.|TRBV28|.
CASSLSLSGAPEAFF
TGTGCCAGCAGTTTAAGCCTATCAGGGGCTCCTGAAGCTTTCTTT
>TRBJ1-1|.|TRBV28|.
CASSTKQGPEAFF
TGTGCCAGCAGTACTAAACAGGGACCTGAAGCTTTCTTT
>TRBJ2-7|.|TRBV5-1|.
CASSLEGAFYEQYF
TGCGCCAGCAGCTTGGAGGGAGCCTTCTACGAGCAGTACTTC
>TRBJ2-5|.|TRBV9|.
CASSVEGAGETQYF
TGTGCCAGCAGCGTAGAGGGGGCGGGGGAGACCCAGTACTTC
>TRBJ1-2|once|TRBV28|.
CASSSSELYGYTF
TGTGCCAGCAGTTCCAGCGAGCTCTATGGCTACACCTTC
>TRBJ2-7|.|TRBV6-5|TRBD2
CASSTGLAGSYEQYF
TGTGCCAGCAGCACGGGGCTAGCGGGCTCCTACGAGCAGTACTTC
>TRBJ2-1|.|TRBV5-1|TRBD2
CASSLGLESTSKQFF
TGCGCCAGCAGCTTGGGTCTGGAATCGACTAGCAAGCAGTTCTTC
>TRBJ2-7|.|TRBV4-3|.
CASSPDLYYEQYF
TGCGCCAGCAGCCCAGACCTCTACTACGAGCAGTACTTC
>TRBJ1-4|.|TRBV27|.
CASSSDRRGEKLFF
TGTGCCAGCAGTTCCGACAGGCGCGGTGAAAAACTGTTTTTT
>TRBJ2-7|.|TRBV7-9|.
CASSYGGNRFSLGYEQYF
TGTGCCAGCAGCTATGGGGGGAACAGATTCTCTTTGGGGTACGAGCAGTACTTC
>TRBJ2-5|.|TRBV5-4|.
CALGPGLKEETQYF
TGTGCCCTAGGGCCGGGACTGAAAGAAGAGACCCAGTACTTC
>TRBJ2-7|.|TRBV19|.
CASSMGQGYEQYF
TGTGCCAGTAGTATGGGGCAGGGCTACGAGCAGTACTTC
>TRBJ2-7|.|TRBV4-1|.
CASSQEVASAGEQYF
TGCGCCAGCAGCCAAGAAGTAGCTAGCGCGGGCGAGCAGTACTTC
>TRBJ1-4|.|TRBV2|.
CASEHSEEDTRGEKLFF
TGTGCCAGCGAACACTCGGAGGAGGATACCCGAGGGGAAAAACTGTTTTTT
>TRBJ2-3|.|TRBV4-1|TRBD2
CASSQDAQREGLSTDTQYF
TGCGCCAGCAGCCAAGATGCCCAGCGGGAGGGACTCAGCACAGATACGCAGTATTTT
>TRBJ2-3|.|TRBV7-8|.
CASSPLEGRDTQYF
TGTGCCAGCAGCCCTCTGGAGGGGAGAGATACGCAGTATTTT
>TRBJ2-7|.|TRBV28|.
CASSSTGLYEQYF
TGTGCCAGCAGCTCGACAGGACTCTACGAGCAGTACTTC
>TRBJ1-2|.|TRBV5-6|TRBD1
CASSLGGTGTGEAYGYTF
TGTGCCAGCAGCCTGGGGGGGACAGGGACGGGGGAAGCCTATGGCTACACCTTC
>TRBJ1-4|.|TRBV6-5|.
CASSYNQGEKLFF
TGTGCCAGCAGTTACAACCAGGGCGAAAAACTGTTTTTT
>TRBJ2-7|.|TRBV27|.
CASSSVSSYEQYF
TGTGCCAGCAGTTCTGTGAGCTCCTACGAGCAGTACTTC
>TRBJ1-6|.|TRBV7-9|TRBD1
CASRPGTGGSPLHF
TGTGCCAGCAGACCAGGGACAGGGGGATCACCCCTCCACTTT
>TRBJ2-3|.|TRBV4-1|TRBD2
CASSQVAGGGDTQYF
TGCGCCAGCAGCCAAGTTGCCGGGGGGGGTGATACGCAGTATTTT
>TRBJ2-7|.|TRBV7-9|.
CASSFRAEVEQYF
TGTGCCAGCAGCTTTCGGGCGGAGGTAGAGCAGTACTTC
>TRBJ2-7|.|TRBV27|TRBD1
CASSSLGTDEQYF
TGTGCCAGCAGTTCGCTTGGGACAGACGAGCAGTACTTC
>TRBJ2-3|.|TRBV29-1|.
CSVEDMLATDTQYF
TGCAGCGTTGAGGACATGTTGGCCACAGATACGCAGTATTTT
>TRBJ2-1|.|TRBV5-1|TRBD2
CASSFGLVAGNEQFF
TGCGCCAGCAGCTTTGGACTAGTTGCAGGCAATGAGCAGTTCTTC
>TRBJ2-1|.|TRBV5-1|TRBD1
CASSLKGQGSSGVYNEQFF
TGCGCCAGCAGCTTGAAGGGACAGGGTTCCTCGGGGGTTTACAATGAGCAGTTCTTC
>TRBJ2-7|.|TRBV5-1|.
CASSLGGEQYF
TGCGCCAGCAGCCTAGGGGGCGAGCAGTACTTC